This T cell receptor beta chain was documented in a study of CD4 T cells in relation to SARS-CoV-2 and coronaviruses. As for the study in general: Crossreactive spike epitopes shared across donors were mapped to their HLA restriction.

TCRdb keeps only in-frame clones here, not all; method: immunoSEQ multiplex PCR. This sample has about 43,000 clones, with approximately 80% found just once. Overall study findings and caveats: Roughly 65% of donors had memory CD4+ clonotypes crossrecognizing SARS-CoV-2 and common cold coronavirus spike. The assay detects memory recall responses, not culture-primed primary responses.

Notes on this clone: Its antigen is unidentified.

The CDR3 has 16 amino acids. Germline lookup yields CDR1 KGHSY and CDR2 FQNENV. V was pared by 3 bases and J by 2 bases, with 8 bases of the junction left unmatched. Source material: naive CD4+ T cells from PBMCs, cultured in vitro. Subset described: naive CD4+ T cells isolated by negative enrichment. The chain employs TRBV16 and TRBJ2-5, with 8 bases identical to TRBD1. This TCR was recovered from an adult with COVID-19. The CDR3 nucleotides are TGTGCCAGCAGCCAGCCGGGACAGGACCCACAAGAGACCCAGTACTTC. It specifies CASSQPGQDPQETQYF.